Presented here are 8 T cell receptor beta chains from one specimen sequenced in a study of beta chain features in type 1 diabetes. The study reverse transcribed the entire isolated RNA, so it sequenced expressed TCRB transcripts. Profiled with immunoSEQ multiplex PCR; TCRdb holds only in-frame clones, not every one. The top ten hold around 0.095% of the sample, which has 620,000 or so clones, around 15% seen once. The sequenced material came from naive CD4+ T cells from blood. These receptors were taken from a man aged 18 to 29 in good health.

This clone was detected only a few times. The chain links TRBV30 to TRBJ2-2; possibly TRBD1 for D (5 bases). Germline values: CDR1 GTSNPN, CDR2 SVGIG (reference sequence). The V and J ends lost 0 bases and 7 bases respectively, with 18 bases between them. This CDR3 contains 16 residues. CDR3 protein: CAWSVRRSGFGGELFF. The DNA for the CDR3 is TGTGCCTGGAGTGTACGAAGGTCAGGGTTTGGCGGGGAGCTGTTTTTT.

The chain joins TRBV19 to TRBJ1-6; 8 nucleotides align to TRBD1. The CDR3 covers 16 residues. After removal of 5 bases from V and 7 bases from J, the junction contained 10 bases not matched to a gene. Germline CDR1 reads LNHDA; CDR2 reads SQIVND (reference sequence). CDR3 loop: CASSLQGQALNSPLHF. CDR3 nucleotides: TGTGCCAGTAGTTTACAGGGACAGGCCTTAAATTCACCCCTCCACTTT. Drawing the rest from reference TRBV19 and TRBJ1-6, the complete variable domain is DGGITQSPKYLFRKEGQNVTLSCEQNLNHDAMYWYRQDPGQGLRLIYYSQIVNDFQKGDIAEGYSVSREKKESFPLTVTSAQKNPTAFYLCASSLQGQALNSPLHFGNGTRLTVT.

This clone was picked up a small number of times. The rearrangement links TRBV4-2 to TRBJ2-7; 10 positions match TRBD1. The germline gives CDR1 LGHNA, CDR2 YNFKEQ. V lost 6 bases and J lost 4; bases outside the gene matches: 6. The CDR3 sequence is 14 residues long. CDR3 DNA sequence: TGTGCCAGCAGTTTGGGACAGGGGAAGTACGAGCAGTACTTC. This gives the protein CASSLGQGKYEQYF.

This clone was counted only a few times. This chain connects TRBV30 to TRBJ1-1; no firm D call. The CDR3 is made up of 14 amino acids. Germline CDR1 and CDR2: GTSNPN and SVGIG (reference sequence). With 1 base removed from V and 0 bases from J, the gap between germline ends came to 9 bases. The CDR3 DNA sequence: TGTGCCTGGAGTGCGGGAGGCATGAACACTGAAGCTTTCTTT. Amino acid sequence: CAWSAGGMNTEAFF.

V usage is TRBV9 and J usage is TRBJ2-2, with 8 bases that match TRBD1. The CDR3 has 16 amino acids. V shed 3 bases, J shed 1 base, and the junction held 5 bases outside the gene matches. The V gene's germline CDR1 is SGDLS and CDR2 YYNGEE. The CDR3: CASSARQGWNTGELFF. The CDR3 coding sequence is TGTGCCAGCAGCGCCCGACAGGGGTGGAACACCGGGGAGCTGTTTTTT.

Comment on this clone: This sample includes further DNA sequences coding for the same CDR3. V is TRBV20-1 and J is TRBJ1-5; D ambiguous. The length of the CDR3 is 11 residues. Germline V CDR1 and CDR2: DFQATT, SNEGSKA (reference sequence). The V end lost 3 bases, the J end lost 5 bases, and 5 bases lay between the germline ends. The CDR3 coding sequence is TGCAGTGCTAGGAGGGATCAGCCCCAGCATTTT. Protein: CSARRDQPQHF.

The genes are TRBV11-2 and TRBJ1-1; the match to TRBD1 covers 9 bases. There are 16 residues in the CDR3. V gave up 5 bases and J gave up 5 bases; unmatched junction bases: 12. Germline lookup yields CDR1 SGHAT and CDR2 FQNNGV. CDR3 region: CASSNGQGLWDTEAFF. CDR3 coding DNA: TGTGCCAGCAGCAATGGACAGGGGTTATGGGATACTGAAGCTTTCTTT.

A single count supports this clone. V usage is TRBV6-5 and J usage is TRBJ2-2, with 9 bases aligning to TRBD2. CDR3 length equals 15 residues. The V gene end was trimmed by 7 bases and the J gene end by 3 bases; junction bases not matched to a gene: 6. CDR1 is MNHEY and CDR2 is SVGAGI in the germline V gene. The CDR3 bases are TGTGCCAGCATTCAAGCGGGAGGTCACACCGGGGAGCTGTTTTTT. It is translated as CASIQAGGHTGELFF.